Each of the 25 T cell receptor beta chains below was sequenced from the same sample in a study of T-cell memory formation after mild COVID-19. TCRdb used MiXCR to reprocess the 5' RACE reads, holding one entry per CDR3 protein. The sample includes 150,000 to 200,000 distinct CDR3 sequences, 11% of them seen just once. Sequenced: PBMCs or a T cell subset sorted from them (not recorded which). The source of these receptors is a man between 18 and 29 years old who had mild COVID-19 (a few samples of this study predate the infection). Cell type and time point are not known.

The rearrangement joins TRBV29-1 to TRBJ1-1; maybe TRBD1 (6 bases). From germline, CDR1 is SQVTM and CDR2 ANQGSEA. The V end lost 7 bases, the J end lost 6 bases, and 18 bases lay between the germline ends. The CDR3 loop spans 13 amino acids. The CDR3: CSADRQASAEAFF. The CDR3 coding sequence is TGCAGCGCCGACAGGCAAGCTTCAGCTGAAGCTTTCTTT. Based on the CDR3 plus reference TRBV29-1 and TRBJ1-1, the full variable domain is SAVISQKPSRDICQRGTSLTIQCQVDSQVTMMFWYRQQPGQSLTLIATANQGSEATYESGFVIDKFPISRPNLTFSTLTVSNMSPEDSSIYLCSADRQASAEAFFGQGTRLTVV.

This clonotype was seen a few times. CDR3 region: CASSQDLQQTQYF. The CDR3 DNA is TGTGCCAGCAGCCAAGACCTACAGCAGACCCAGTACTTC. This sequence joins TRBV4-2 and TRBJ2-5; no clear D gene. There are 13 residues in the CDR3. Deletions cut 0 bases from V and 6 bases from J, with 8 bases between. The germline gives CDR1 LGHNA, CDR2 YNFKEQ.

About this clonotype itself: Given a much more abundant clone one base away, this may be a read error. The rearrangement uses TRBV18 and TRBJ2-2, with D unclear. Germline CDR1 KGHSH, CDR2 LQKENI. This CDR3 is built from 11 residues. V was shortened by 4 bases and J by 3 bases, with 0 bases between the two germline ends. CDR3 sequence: CASSHTGELFF. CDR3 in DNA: TGTGCCAGCTCACACACCGGGGAGCTGTTTTTT.

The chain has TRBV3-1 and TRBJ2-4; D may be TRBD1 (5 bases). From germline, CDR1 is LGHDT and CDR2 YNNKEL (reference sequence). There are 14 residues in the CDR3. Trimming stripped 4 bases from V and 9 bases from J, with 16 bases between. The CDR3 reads CASSPLQGWGIQYF. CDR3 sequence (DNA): TGTGCCAGCAGCCCCCTTCAGGGATGGGGCATTCAGTACTTC.

The CDR3 loop reads CASSQGWRGETQYF. The DNA of the CDR3 is TGCGCCAGCAGCCAGGGGTGGAGGGGGGAGACCCAGTACTTC. The V gene is TRBV4-1, the J gene TRBJ2-5; D is perhaps TRBD1 or TRBD2 (6 bases each). Trimming took 3 bases from V and 5 from J, leaving 13 bases between them. From germline, CDR1 is MGHRA and CDR2 YSYEKL. The CDR3 length is 14 residues.

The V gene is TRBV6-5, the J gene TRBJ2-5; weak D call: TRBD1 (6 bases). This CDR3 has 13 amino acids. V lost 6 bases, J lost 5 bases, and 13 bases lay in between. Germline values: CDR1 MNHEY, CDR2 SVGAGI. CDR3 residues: CASRGQAGETQYF. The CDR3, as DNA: TGTGCCAGCAGGGGACAAGCAGGCGAGACCCAGTACTTC.

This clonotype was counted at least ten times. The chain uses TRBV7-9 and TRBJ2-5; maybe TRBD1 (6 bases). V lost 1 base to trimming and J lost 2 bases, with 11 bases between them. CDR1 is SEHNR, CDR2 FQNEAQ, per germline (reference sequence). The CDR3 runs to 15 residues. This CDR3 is CASSLGRTAQETQYF. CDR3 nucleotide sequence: TGTGCCAGCAGCTTAGGAAGGACAGCTCAAGAGACCCAGTACTTC.

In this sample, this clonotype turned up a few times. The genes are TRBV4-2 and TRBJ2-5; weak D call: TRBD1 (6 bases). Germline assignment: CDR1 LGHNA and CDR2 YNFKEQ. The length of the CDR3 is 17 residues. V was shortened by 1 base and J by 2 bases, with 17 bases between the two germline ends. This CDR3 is CASSQASMQGRQETQYF. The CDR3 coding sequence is TGTGCCAGCAGCCAAGCTTCTATGCAGGGGCGACAAGAGACCCAGTACTTC.

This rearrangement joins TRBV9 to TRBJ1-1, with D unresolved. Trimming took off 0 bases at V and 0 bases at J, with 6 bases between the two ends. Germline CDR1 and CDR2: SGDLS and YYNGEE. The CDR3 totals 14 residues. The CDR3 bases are TGTGCCAGCAGCGTAGAGGTTGTGAACACTGAAGCTTTCTTT. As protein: CASSVEVVNTEAFF.

This chain's CDR3 is CASSLAGRGITDTQYF. In nucleotides, the CDR3 is TGTGCCAGCAGTTTAGCCGGGCGGGGGATCACAGATACGCAGTATTTT. J is TRBJ2-3 and V is TRBV28; 7 nucleotides line up with TRBD2. The germline V gene encodes CDR1 MDHEN and CDR2 SYDVKM. There are 16 residues in the CDR3. V lost 2 bases and J lost 2; bases outside the gene matches: 7. Looking up the rest from reference TRBV28 and TRBJ2-3 gives the full variable domain: DVKVTQSSRYLVKRTGEKVFLECVQDMDHENMFWYRQDPGLGLRLIYFSYDVKMKEKGDIPEGYSVSREKKERFSLILESASTNQTSMYLCASSLAGRGITDTQYFGPGTRLTVL.

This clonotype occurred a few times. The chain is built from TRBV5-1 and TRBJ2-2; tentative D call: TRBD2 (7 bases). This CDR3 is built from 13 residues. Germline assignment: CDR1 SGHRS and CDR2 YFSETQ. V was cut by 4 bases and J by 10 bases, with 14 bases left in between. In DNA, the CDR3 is TGCGCCAGCAGCCTCCTAGGGGGGGAGGAGCTGTTTTTT. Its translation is CASSLLGGEELFF.

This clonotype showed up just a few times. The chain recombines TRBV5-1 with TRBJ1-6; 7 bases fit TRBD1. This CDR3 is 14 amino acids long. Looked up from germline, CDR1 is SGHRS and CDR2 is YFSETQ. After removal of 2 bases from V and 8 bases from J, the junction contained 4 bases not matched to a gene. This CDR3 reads CASSFVGGDSPLHF. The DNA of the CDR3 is TGCGCCAGCAGCTTTGTAGGGGGCGATTCACCCCTCCACTTT. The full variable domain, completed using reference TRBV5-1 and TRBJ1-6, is KAGVTQTPRYLIKTRGQQVTLSCSPISGHRSVSWYQQTPGQGLQFLFEYFSETQRNKGNFPGRFSGRQFSNSRSEMNVSTLELGDSALYLCASSFVGGDSPLHFGNGTRLTVT.

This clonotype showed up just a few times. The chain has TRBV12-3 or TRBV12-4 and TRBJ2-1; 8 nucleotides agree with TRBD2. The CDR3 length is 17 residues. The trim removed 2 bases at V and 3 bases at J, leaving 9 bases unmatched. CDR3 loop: CASSLRFGAGDYNEQFF. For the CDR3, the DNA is TGTGCCAGCAGTTTAAGGTTTGGAGCGGGGGACTACAATGAGCAGTTCTTC.

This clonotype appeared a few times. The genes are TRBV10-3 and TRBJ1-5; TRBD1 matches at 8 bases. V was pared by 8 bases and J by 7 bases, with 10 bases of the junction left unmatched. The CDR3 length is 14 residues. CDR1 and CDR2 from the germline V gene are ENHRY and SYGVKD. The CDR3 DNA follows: TGTGCCATCTCGCGGGGACAGGAAAGGCAGCCCCAGCATTTT. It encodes CAISRGQERQPQHF.

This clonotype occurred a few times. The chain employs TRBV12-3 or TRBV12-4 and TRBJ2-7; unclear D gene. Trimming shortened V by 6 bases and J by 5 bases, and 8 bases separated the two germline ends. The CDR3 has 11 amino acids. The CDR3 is CASSLRDEQYF. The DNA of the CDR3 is TGTGCCAGCAGCCTCCGGGACGAGCAGTACTTC.

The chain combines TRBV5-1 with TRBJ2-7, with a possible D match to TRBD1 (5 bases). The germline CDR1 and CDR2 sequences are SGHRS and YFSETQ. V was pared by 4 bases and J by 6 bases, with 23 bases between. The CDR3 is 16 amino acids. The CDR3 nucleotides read TGCGCCAGCAGCCCTCCTACCGGGCAGGGCCCAGGCGAGCAGTACTTC. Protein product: CASSPPTGQGPGEQYF.

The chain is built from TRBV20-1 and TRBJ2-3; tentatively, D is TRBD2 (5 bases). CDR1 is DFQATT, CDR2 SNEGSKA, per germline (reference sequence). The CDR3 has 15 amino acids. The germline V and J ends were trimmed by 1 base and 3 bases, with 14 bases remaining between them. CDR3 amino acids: CSARVARAATDTQYF. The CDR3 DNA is TGCAGTGCTAGAGTCGCGAGGGCGGCGACAGATACGCAGTATTTT.

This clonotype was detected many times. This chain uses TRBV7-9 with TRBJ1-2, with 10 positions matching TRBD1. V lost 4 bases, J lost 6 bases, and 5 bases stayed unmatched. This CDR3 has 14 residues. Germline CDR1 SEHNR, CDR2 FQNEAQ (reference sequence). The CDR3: CASSSWTGGNGYTF. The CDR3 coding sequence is TGTGCCAGCAGCTCATGGACAGGGGGGAATGGCTACACCTTC.

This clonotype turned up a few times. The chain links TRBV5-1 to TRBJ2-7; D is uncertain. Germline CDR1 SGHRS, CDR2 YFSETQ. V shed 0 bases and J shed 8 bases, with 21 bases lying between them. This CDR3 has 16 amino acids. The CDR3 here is CASSLASGQAIKQQYV. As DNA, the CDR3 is TGCGCCAGCAGCTTGGCGTCCGGGCAGGCGATCAAGCAGCAGTACGTC.

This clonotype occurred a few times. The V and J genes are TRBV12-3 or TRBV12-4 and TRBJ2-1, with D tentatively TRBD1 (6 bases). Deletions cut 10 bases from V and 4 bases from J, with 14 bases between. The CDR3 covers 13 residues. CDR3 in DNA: TGTGCCACGATAAAGGACAGTTACAATGAGCAGTTCTTC. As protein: CATIKDSYNEQFF.

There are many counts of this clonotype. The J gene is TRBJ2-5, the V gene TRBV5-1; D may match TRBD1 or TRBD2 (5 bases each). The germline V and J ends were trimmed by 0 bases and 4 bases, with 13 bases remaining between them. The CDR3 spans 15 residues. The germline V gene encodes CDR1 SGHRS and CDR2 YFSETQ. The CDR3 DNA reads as TGCGCCAGCAGCTTGGCCCCGGGACCACCAGAGACCCAGTACTTC. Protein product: CASSLAPGPPETQYF.

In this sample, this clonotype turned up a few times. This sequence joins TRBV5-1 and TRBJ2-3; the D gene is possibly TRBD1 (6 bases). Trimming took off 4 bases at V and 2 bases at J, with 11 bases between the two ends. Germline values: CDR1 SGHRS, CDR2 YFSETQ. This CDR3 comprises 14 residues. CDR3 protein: CASSPGQLTDTQYF. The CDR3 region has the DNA TGCGCCAGCAGCCCGGGACAACTCACAGATACGCAGTATTTT.

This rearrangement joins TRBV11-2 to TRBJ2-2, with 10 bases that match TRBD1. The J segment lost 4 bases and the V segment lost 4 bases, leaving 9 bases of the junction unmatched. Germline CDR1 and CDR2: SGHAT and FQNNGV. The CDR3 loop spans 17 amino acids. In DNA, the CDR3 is TGTGCCAGCAGCTCCTTCCGGGACAGGGGTCGCACCGGGGAGCTGTTTTTT. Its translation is CASSSFRDRGRTGELFF.

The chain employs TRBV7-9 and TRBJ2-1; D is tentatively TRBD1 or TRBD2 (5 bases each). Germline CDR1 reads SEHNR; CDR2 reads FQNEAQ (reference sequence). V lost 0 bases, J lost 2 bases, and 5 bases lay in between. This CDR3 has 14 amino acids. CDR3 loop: CASSLAGAYNEQFF. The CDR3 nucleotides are TGTGCCAGCAGCTTAGCGGGGGCCTACAATGAGCAGTTCTTC.

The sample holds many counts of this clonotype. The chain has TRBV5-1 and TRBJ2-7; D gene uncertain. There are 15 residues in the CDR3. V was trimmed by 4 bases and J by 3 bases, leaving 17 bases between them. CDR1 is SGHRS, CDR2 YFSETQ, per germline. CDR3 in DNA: TGCGCCAGCAGCCCCGGCCAAGGGAAGTACTACGAGCAGTACTTC. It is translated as CASSPGQGKYYEQYF.